The 12 T cell receptor beta chains reported below all come from one sample, sequenced in a study of cytomegalovirus exposure and HLA in healthy donors. Some clones are missing from TCRdb's copy, which holds only in-frame ones; the method was immunoSEQ multiplex PCR. Here the sample spans tens of thousands of clones, around 90% being singletons. Source material: PBMCs. All receptors derive from a woman aged 18-29 years in good health and CMV-seronegative.

The rearrangement uses TRBV6-5 and TRBJ1-1, with D uncertain. This CDR3 has 15 amino acids. The germline gives CDR1 MNHEY, CDR2 SVGAGI. The V end lost 0 bases, the J end lost 3 bases, and 11 bases lay between the germline ends. CDR3 sequence (DNA): TGTGCCAGCAGTTACTCGTTCTCTCGTGACACTGAAGCTTTCTTT. This sequence encodes CASSYSFSRDTEAFF.

J is TRBJ2-3 and V is TRBV5-1, with 8 bases aligning to TRBD2. From germline, CDR1 is SGHRS and CDR2 YFSETQ. CDR3 size: 16 residues. The trim removed 7 bases at V and 1 base at J, leaving 11 bases unmatched. CDR3: CASYPNSGGGTDTQYF. In DNA form, the CDR3 reads TGCGCCAGCTACCCGAATTCCGGGGGGGGCACAGATACGCAGTATTTT.

V usage is TRBV6-4 and J usage is TRBJ2-3, with 11 positions matching TRBD2. CDR3 size: 14 residues. CDR1 and CDR2 (germline): MRHNA, SNTAGT. Germline trimming cut 4 bases from V and 5 bases from J; bases unmatched to any gene: 2. CDR3 loop: CASSAGLAGDTQYF. Written as DNA, the CDR3 is TGTGCCAGCAGTGCCGGACTAGCGGGAGATACGCAGTATTTT.

The V and J genes are TRBV10-1 and TRBJ2-3; 12 positions match TRBD2. The J segment lost 2 bases and the V segment lost 5 bases, leaving 11 bases of the junction unmatched. The germline V gene encodes CDR1 WNHNN and CDR2 SYGVQD (reference sequence). The CDR3 is 18 amino acids. In DNA form, the CDR3 reads TGCGCCAGCAGTAACTCCCGCAGACTAGCGGGAGCCACAGATACGCAGTATTTT. Protein: CASSNSRRLAGATDTQYF.

This sequence joins TRBV10-3 and TRBJ2-3, with D possibly matching TRBD2 (6 bases). From germline, CDR1 is ENHRY and CDR2 SYGVKD. CDR3 size: 14 residues. Trimming removed 8 bases at V and 2 bases at J, with 14 bases between. CDR3 in amino acids: CAISEGRTTDTQYF. The CDR3 DNA reads as TGTGCCATCTCGGAGGGGAGGACCACAGATACGCAGTATTTT.

This rearrangement joins TRBV19 to TRBJ2-5; D may be TRBD1 (6 bases). This CDR3 spans 12 amino acids. CDR1 and CDR2 (germline): LNHDA, SQIVND (reference sequence). Trimming stripped 5 bases from V and 5 bases from J, with 9 bases between. CDR3 DNA: TGTGCCAGTAGTGTCAGGGGCGAGACCCAGTACTTC. Protein product: CASSVRGETQYF.

A single count supports this clone. V is TRBV19 and J is TRBJ2-5; maybe TRBD2 (6 bases). The CDR3 length is 17 residues. The germline gives CDR1 LNHDA, CDR2 SQIVND (reference sequence). Trimming pared 3 bases from V and 6 bases from J, leaving 23 bases between. The chain's CDR3 is CASSIRTSRGNPKTQYF. The CDR3 DNA follows: TGTGCCAGTAGTATTAGAACTAGCCGGGGTAATCCAAAGACCCAGTACTTC.

This clone was detected only once. The rearrangement uses TRBV19 and TRBJ2-1, with TRBD2 as a possible D gene (5 bases). V lost 3 bases and J lost 6, with 12 bases in between. Germline V gene data show CDR1 as LNHDA and CDR2 as SQIVND (reference sequence). This CDR3 is 14 amino acids long. CDR3 sequence (DNA): TGTGCCAGTAGTATCGATGGACTCCTCAATGAGCAGTTCTTC. Translated, it gives CASSIDGLLNEQFF.

The chain combines TRBV30 with TRBJ2-3, with 7 bases that match TRBD2. This CDR3 is built from 17 residues. The V and J ends lost 2 bases and 3 bases, in that order; junction bases with no gene match: 14. Looked up from germline, CDR1 is GTSNPN and CDR2 is SVGIG (reference sequence). The CDR3 region is CAWSITRRSGITDTQYF. In DNA, the CDR3 is TGTGCCTGGAGTATCACACGTAGGAGCGGGATAACAGATACGCAGTATTTT.

The chain links TRBV29-1 to TRBJ1-5; 8 nucleotides align to TRBD1. The trim removed 6 bases at V and 5 bases at J, leaving 9 bases unmatched. There are 14 residues in the CDR3. Germline V gives CDR1 SQVTM, CDR2 ANQGSEA. In DNA form, the CDR3 reads TGCAGCGTCACACAGGGGGGGCTGGATCAGCCCCAGCATTTT. This encodes CSVTQGGLDQPQHF.

This chain uses TRBV19 with TRBJ2-1; 7 nucleotides agree with TRBD2. The length of the CDR3 is 15 residues. V lost 3 bases to trimming and J lost 3 bases; unmatched junction nucleotides: 5. Per the germline V gene, CDR1 is LNHDA and CDR2 is SQIVND (reference sequence). DNA for the CDR3: TGTGCCAGTAGTATGAATCCGGGAGGCTACAATGAGCAGTTCTTC. Its translation is CASSMNPGGYNEQFF.

The V gene is TRBV30, the J gene TRBJ1-4; D unclear. Germline V lookup: CDR1 GTSNPN, CDR2 SVGIG (reference sequence). This CDR3 spans 13 amino acids. Between the trimmed V and J ends, which lost 8 bases and 0 bases, there was a span of 10 bases. The CDR3 protein is CASSGATNEKLFF. DNA of the CDR3: TGTGCCAGCTCGGGAGCAACTAATGAAAAACTGTTTTTT.